This TCR beta chain is from a study of chemoradiotherapy in HPV16-positive cancers. Whole-study findings and limits: For HPV16-positive patients, expanding HPV-responsive T cells associated with longer recurrence-free survival.

Comment on this clone: Its matching antigen is unknown.

Repertoires were sampled repeatedly during chemoradiotherapy. V was clipped by 0 bases and J by 1 base, with 7 bases between them. CDR1 is LGHNA and CDR2 is YNFKEQ in the germline V gene. This CDR3 has 15 residues. TCRdb keeps only in-frame clones here, not all; method: immunoSEQ multiplex PCR. The table shows approximately 8,000 clones, with about four fifths occurring only once. Sequencing used blood, obtained from a patient who underwent chemoradiotherapy. V is TRBV4-2 and J is TRBJ1-3; a possible D gene is TRBD1 (5 bases). The clonotype was recovered from a human donor with HPV-associated anogenital cancer. The CDR3 sequence: CASSQDGGSGNTIYF. Here the CDR3 DNA reads TGTGCCAGCAGCCAAGATGGGGGGTCTGGAAACACCATATATTTT.